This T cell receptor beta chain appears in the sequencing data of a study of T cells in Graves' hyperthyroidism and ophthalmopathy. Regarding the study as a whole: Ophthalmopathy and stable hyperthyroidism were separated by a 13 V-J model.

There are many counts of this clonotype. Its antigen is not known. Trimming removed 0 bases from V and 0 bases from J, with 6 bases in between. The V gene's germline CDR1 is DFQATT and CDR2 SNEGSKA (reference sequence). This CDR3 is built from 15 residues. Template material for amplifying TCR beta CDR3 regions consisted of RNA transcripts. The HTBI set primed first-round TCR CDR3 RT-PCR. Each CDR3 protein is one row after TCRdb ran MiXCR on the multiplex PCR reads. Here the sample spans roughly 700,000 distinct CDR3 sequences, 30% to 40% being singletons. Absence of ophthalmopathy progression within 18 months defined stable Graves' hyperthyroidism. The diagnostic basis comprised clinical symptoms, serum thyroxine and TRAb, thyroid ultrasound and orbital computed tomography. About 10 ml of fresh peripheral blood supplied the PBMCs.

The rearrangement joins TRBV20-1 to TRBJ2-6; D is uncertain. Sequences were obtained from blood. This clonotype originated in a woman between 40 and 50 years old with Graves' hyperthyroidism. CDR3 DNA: TGCAGTGCTAGAGATCTTGGCTCTGGGGCCAACGTCCTGACTTTC. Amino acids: CSARDLGSGANVLTF.